The 4 T cell receptor beta chains below were found in one sample sequenced in a study of blood T cell repertoires in COVID-19. The repertoire was sequenced with immunoSEQ multiplex PCR; TCRdb's copy has only in-frame clones and lacks some. The data contain some 490,000 clones, 80% to 90% of them singletons. Material: peripheral blood. The receptor set was obtained from a human donor in a cohort sampled during active COVID-19.

The J gene is TRBJ2-3, the V gene TRBV5-6; no clear D. CDR1 and CDR2 (germline): SGHDT, YYEEEE. The CDR3 loop spans 13 amino acids. V was clipped by 0 bases and J by 2 bases, with 4 bases between them. CDR3 in DNA: TGTGCCAGCAGCTTGGAGCCCACAGATACGCAGTATTTT. Translated: CASSLEPTDTQYF.

The rearrangement joins TRBV30 to TRBJ1-1; TRBD1 might be the D (5 bases). Germline V gives CDR1 GTSNPN, CDR2 SVGIG (reference sequence). The CDR3 runs 15 residues. With 2 bases removed from V and 4 bases from J, the gap between germline ends came to 17 bases. The CDR3 protein is CAWSQAGGRGTEAFF. The CDR3 DNA follows: TGTGCCTGGAGTCAAGCAGGAGGGAGGGGCACTGAAGCTTTCTTT.

The rearrangement links TRBV7-2 to TRBJ1-1; 7 bases are a match to TRBD1. J lost 0 bases, V lost 6 bases, and 4 bases had no gene match. From germline, CDR1 is SGHTA and CDR2 FQGNSA. The CDR3 extends over 14 amino acids. This CDR3 is CASRLTGMNTEAFF. The DNA for the CDR3 is TGTGCCAGCAGATTGACAGGGATGAACACTGAAGCTTTCTTT.

This chain's CDR3 is CASSQSGTANEQFF. DNA for the CDR3: TGTGCCAGCAGCCAGTCCGGGACAGCTAATGAGCAGTTCTTC. The V and J genes are TRBV7-9 and TRBJ2-1; 7 bases align to TRBD1. The CDR3 consists of 14 residues. The ends lost 5 bases at V and 7 bases at J; junction bases unmatched: 8. Germline values: CDR1 SEHNR, CDR2 FQNEAQ (reference sequence).